Listed below are T cell receptor beta chains from one sample, sequenced in a study of blood T cell repertoires in COVID-19. Libraries were prepared by immunoSEQ multiplex PCR; TCRdb keeps only in-frame clonotypes and omits some of them. The sample lists approximately 110,000 clones, 75% to 90% occurring once. Material: peripheral blood. The receptor source for this set is a woman aged 80 or over with acute or convalescent COVID-19. The CDR3 runs from the conserved cysteine through the conserved F or W. A D gene is named only where the DNA matches it firmly. Part of the rows lack a size; the others show once, few, many or a class for expanded clones.

j_call v_call cdr3_length d_call clone_size cdr3_nt cdr3_aa
TRBJ2-3 TRBV29-1 15 . once TGCAGCGTTGATGCCCTCTGGCGGGACACAGATACGCAGTATTTT CSVDALWRDTDTQYF
TRBJ2-3 TRBV19 16 TRBD2 . TGTGCCAGTAGTCCCTTGGGGGGGGGACCCCAACCTACGCAGTATTTT CASSPLGGGPQPTQYF
TRBJ1-6 TRBV28 15 TRBD1 once TGTGCCAGCAGCCGGGACAGGGTATCAAATTCACCCCTCCACTTT CASSRDRVSNSPLHF
TRBJ2-2 TRBV27 16 TRBD2 . TGTGCCAGCAGTTCCGCCGGGGGGGCGGTCACCGGGGAGCTGTTTTTT CASSSAGGAVTGELFF
TRBJ2-5 TRBV2 12 . . TGTGCCAGCAGTGCATTGAGTCAGACCCAGTACTTC CASSALSQTQYF
TRBJ2-7 TRBV5-6 12 TRBD1 once TGTGCCAGCAGCTTGGCGTTCGGTACAGGGGACTTC CASSLAFGTGDF
TRBJ2-2 TRBV18 13 . . TGTGCCAGCTCCTTTAGGAACACCGGGGAGCTGTTTTTT CASSFRNTGELFF
TRBJ1-4 TRBV6-4 16 . . TGTGCCAGCAGTGACTCGATCTGGAGGGGTAATGAAAAACTGTTTTTT CASSDSIWRGNEKLFF
TRBJ1-6 TRBV7-6 16 . . TGTGCCAGCAGCTTAAACGCAGAAGCCTATAATTCACCCCTCCACTTT CASSLNAEAYNSPLHF
TRBJ1-1 TRBV30 14 . . TGTGCCTGGAGTGTAGCCAGGGTTGGTACTGAAGCTTTCTTT CAWSVARVGTEAFF
TRBJ1-4 TRBV5-1 16 TRBD1 once TGCGCCAGCAGCTGGGACAGGTTAGGTGCTAATGAAAAACTGTTTTTT CASSWDRLGANEKLFF
TRBJ1-1 TRBV28 14 . . TGTGCCAGCAGTTTATTACAGGTGAACACTGAAGCTTTCTTT CASSLLQVNTEAFF
TRBJ1-3 TRBV19 15 TRBD1 few TGTGCCAGTAGTAGCATTCAGGGGGCTGGAAACACCATATATTTT CASSSIQGAGNTIYF
TRBJ2-5 TRBV7-2 14 TRBD1 . TGTGCCAGCAGCTCGACAGGGGTCCAAGAGACCCAGTACTTC CASSSTGVQETQYF
TRBJ1-6 TRBV18 15 . . TGTGCCAGCTCACCAACCAGGGATTGGAATTCACCCCTCCACTTT CASSPTRDWNSPLHF
TRBJ2-7 TRBV27 14 . . TGTGCCAGCAGACCCGGACTCTTCACCTACGAGCAGTACTTC CASRPGLFTYEQYF
TRBJ1-1 TRBV3-1/TRBV3-2 14 . once TGTGCCAGCAGCCTACAGGTCATGAACACTGAAGCTTTCTTT CASSLQVMNTEAFF
TRBJ2-6 TRBV7-3 15 . . TGTCCCAGCAGCTTAGGGGCGACTGGGGCCAACGTCCTGACTTTC CPSSLGATGANVLTF
TRBJ1-3 TRBV28 12 . . TGTGCCAGCAGTTTACCGGGTGGCACCATATATTTT CASSLPGGTIYF
TRBJ1-1 TRBV21-1 14 . . TGTGCCAGCAGCACAGGGTTAGTTGACACTGAAGCTTTCTTT CASSTGLVDTEAFF
TRBJ1-2 TRBV5-1 16 TRBD1 . TGCGCCAGCAGCTTGTCATTGGGACAGGGAGTGGGAGGCTACACCTTC CASSLSLGQGVGGYTF
TRBJ2-1 TRBV5-1 14 TRBD2 once TGCGCCAGCAGCCCGGGTAGCGGGGGGTTTGAGCAGTTCTTC CASSPGSGGFEQFF
TRBJ1-5 TRBV7-2 15 . . TGTGCCAGCAGCTTGAGCCAGGGGTTCTATCAGCCCCAGCATTTT CASSLSQGFYQPQHF
TRBJ1-1 TRBV9 14 . . TGTGCCAGCAGCGCCCACCAGGGAGGAACTGAAGCTTTCTTT CASSAHQGGTEAFF
TRBJ1-2 TRBV12-3/TRBV12-4 13 TRBD1 . TGTGCCAGCTCCGGACAGGGGGGTCGCGGCTACACCTTC CASSGQGGRGYTF
TRBJ2-5 TRBV19 13 . . TGTGCCAGTAGTGACAACTTGGGACAAATCCAGTACTTC CASSDNLGQIQYF
TRBJ1-4 TRBV5-1 15 . . TGCGCCAGCAGCTCCTCAGGGATTTCTAATGAAAAACTGTTTTTT CASSSSGISNEKLFF
TRBJ1-3 TRBV10-3 18 TRBD1 . TGTGCCATCAGTGACCCGAGGGGGCTGGACAGACCTGGAAACACCATATATTTT CAISDPRGLDRPGNTIYF
TRBJ2-5 TRBV15 14 TRBD1 once TGTGCCACCAGCAGAGCAGGGGGCTGGGAGACCCAGTACTTC CATSRAGGWETQYF
TRBJ2-5 TRBV9 16 TRBD2 . TGTGCCAGCAGCGTAGGGTGGGAGGGGTCGGCGGAGACCCAGTACTTC CASSVGWEGSAETQYF
TRBJ1-4 TRBV4-1 16 TRBD1 . TGCGCCAGCAGCCAAATTGCCGGGACAGGGGACGAAAAACTGTTTTTT CASSQIAGTGDEKLFF
TRBJ2-3 TRBV7-8 14 . . TGTGCCAGCAGCTTTTTCGGGGTCACAGATACGCAGTATTTT CASSFFGVTDTQYF
TRBJ2-3 TRBV5-1 16 TRBD2 . TGCGCCAGCAGCCCGACTAGCGGGGGAAGCACAGATACGCAGTATTTT CASSPTSGGSTDTQYF
TRBJ1-4 TRBV6-5 15 TRBD1 . TGTGCCAGCAAGGGACAGGGTCCGGGTAAAGAAAAACTGTTTTTT CASKGQGPGKEKLFF
TRBJ1-2 TRBV5-6 12 . . TGTGCCAGCAGCCTGGCGGACTATGGCTACACCTTC CASSLADYGYTF
TRBJ1-1 TRBV19 14 . . TGTGCCAGTAGTATACAGGGCTTCCGGGGGGAAGCTTTCTTT CASSIQGFRGEAFF
TRBJ2-1 TRBV7-2 15 . once TGTGCCAGCGGACGCGCGCGGGGCACCTACAATGAGCAGTTCTTC CASGRARGTYNEQFF
TRBJ1-4 TRBV10-1 18 TRBD1 . TGCGCCAGCAGTGAGTTGCCGGGACAGGAACCAACTAATGAAAAACTGTTTTTT CASSELPGQEPTNEKLFF
TRBJ2-7 TRBV19 13 . . TGTGCCAGTAGTATGTCGACAGGGAGGTGGCAGTACTTC CASSMSTGRWQYF
TRBJ1-1 TRBV19 13 . . TGTGCCAGTAGTACTACAGGGTACACTGAAGCTTTCTTT CASSTTGYTEAFF
TRBJ2-5 TRBV30 14 TRBD2 . TGTGCCTGTCAACCCGGGGGGGCCCAAGAGACCCAGTACTTC CACQPGGAQETQYF
TRBJ1-2 TRBV5-1 13 . . TGCGCCAGCAGCTTGGAGGGGCACTATGGCTACACCTTC CASSLEGHYGYTF